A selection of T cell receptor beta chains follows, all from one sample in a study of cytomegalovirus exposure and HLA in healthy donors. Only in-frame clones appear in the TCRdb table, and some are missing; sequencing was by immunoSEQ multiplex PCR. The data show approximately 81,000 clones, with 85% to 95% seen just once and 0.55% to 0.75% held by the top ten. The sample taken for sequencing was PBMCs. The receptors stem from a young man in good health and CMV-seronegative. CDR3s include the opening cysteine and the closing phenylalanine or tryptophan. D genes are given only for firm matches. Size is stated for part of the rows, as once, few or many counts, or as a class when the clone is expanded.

cdr3_nt: TGTGCCTGGAGTATAACAGGTGAAGGTCGGTATGGCTACACCTTC
cdr3_aa: CAWSITGEGRYGYTF
clone_size: NA
v_call: TRBV30
j_call: TRBJ1-2
d_call: NA

cdr3_nt: TGTGCCAGCAGCGCCCCCACTAGCGGGGTCTCCTACAATGAGCAGTTCTTC
cdr3_aa: CASSAPTSGVSYNEQFF
clone_size: NA
v_call: TRBV9
j_call: TRBJ2-1
d_call: TRBD2

cdr3_nt: TGTGCCAGCAGTTTATTACAAGAAAAACTGTTTTTT
cdr3_aa: CASSLLQEKLFF
clone_size: NA
v_call: TRBV28
j_call: TRBJ1-4
d_call: NA

cdr3_nt: TGTGCCAGCAGTTTACTCTGGGAGGGGCGCGGGGAGCTGTTTTTT
cdr3_aa: CASSLLWEGRGELFF
clone_size: NA
v_call: TRBV27
j_call: TRBJ2-2
d_call: TRBD2

cdr3_nt: TGTGCCAGCAGTAAACAGGCGAACACTGAAGCTTTCTTT
cdr3_aa: CASSKQANTEAFF
clone_size: NA
v_call: TRBV5-5
j_call: TRBJ1-1
d_call: NA

cdr3_nt: TGTGCCAGCTACCGGGACAGGGCACTCTATAGCAATCAGCCCCAGCATTTT
cdr3_aa: CASYRDRALYSNQPQHF
clone_size: once
v_call: TRBV28
j_call: TRBJ1-5
d_call: TRBD1

cdr3_nt: TGCGCCAGCAGCCAAGATGAGAGCGGGAATGAGCAGTTCTTC
cdr3_aa: CASSQDESGNEQFF
clone_size: NA
v_call: TRBV4-1
j_call: TRBJ2-1
d_call: NA

cdr3_nt: TGTGCCAGCAGTTACGGCACAGTGAACACCGGGGAGCTGTTTTTT
cdr3_aa: CASSYGTVNTGELFF
clone_size: NA
v_call: TRBV6-5
j_call: TRBJ2-2
d_call: NA

cdr3_nt: TGTGCCATCAGGATACAGGTTCACACTGAAGCTTTCTTT
cdr3_aa: CAIRIQVHTEAFF
clone_size: NA
v_call: TRBV10-3
j_call: TRBJ1-1
d_call: NA

cdr3_nt: TGTGCCAGCAGCCCGGGACTACCCAAATACACAGATACGCAGTATTTT
cdr3_aa: CASSPGLPKYTDTQYF
clone_size: NA
v_call: TRBV5-6
j_call: TRBJ2-3
d_call: TRBD2

cdr3_nt: TGTGCCAGCAGCTCACAGGTCTACGAGCAGTACTTC
cdr3_aa: CASSSQVYEQYF
clone_size: NA
v_call: TRBV7-2
j_call: TRBJ2-7
d_call: NA

cdr3_nt: TGTGCCAGCAGTGGGCCCGTGGGGACAGGTGGTTCACCCCTCCACTTT
cdr3_aa: CASSGPVGTGGSPLHF
clone_size: NA
v_call: TRBV6-1
j_call: TRBJ1-6
d_call: TRBD1

cdr3_nt: TGTGCCAGCAGTGATCCCTTACTAGCGGGAGAAGTAGATACGCAGTATTTT
cdr3_aa: CASSDPLLAGEVDTQYF
clone_size: once
v_call: TRBV25-1
j_call: TRBJ2-3
d_call: TRBD2

cdr3_nt: TGCGCCAGCAGCTTCGGAGGGAACACTGAAGCTTTCTTT
cdr3_aa: CASSFGGNTEAFF
clone_size: NA
v_call: TRBV5-1
j_call: TRBJ1-1
d_call: NA

cdr3_nt: TGTGCCAGCTTCGGGATTTTAGAGCAGTTCTTC
cdr3_aa: CASFGILEQFF
clone_size: NA
v_call: TRBV27
j_call: TRBJ2-1
d_call: NA

cdr3_nt: TGTGCCAGCAGTGAAGTGACTAGCGGGTCGGGTGAGCAGTTCTTC
cdr3_aa: CASSEVTSGSGEQFF
clone_size: NA
v_call: TRBV6-4
j_call: TRBJ2-1
d_call: TRBD2

cdr3_nt: TGTGCCAGCAGGGGACAGGGAAAACTGAGCACTGAAGCTTTCTTT
cdr3_aa: CASRGQGKLSTEAFF
clone_size: NA
v_call: TRBV7-9
j_call: TRBJ1-1
d_call: TRBD1

cdr3_nt: TGTGCCAGCAGCAAGGCGGGAGGCCCGAGGAATGAGCAGTTCTTC
cdr3_aa: CASSKAGGPRNEQFF
clone_size: once
v_call: TRBV7-9
j_call: TRBJ2-1
d_call: TRBD2

cdr3_nt: TGCGCCAGCAGCCAAGGAAGGGACGGAGGGATTTACTTC
cdr3_aa: CASSQGRDGGIYF
clone_size: NA
v_call: TRBV4-1
j_call: TRBJ1-2
d_call: NA

cdr3_nt: TGTGCCAGCAGCCAAGGAGCAGGGTGGAATGAAAAACTGTTTTTT
cdr3_aa: CASSQGAGWNEKLFF
clone_size: NA
v_call: TRBV4-2
j_call: TRBJ1-4
d_call: NA

cdr3_nt: TGTGCCAGCAGCTCCACGGGGTACGAGCAGTACTTC
cdr3_aa: CASSSTGYEQYF
clone_size: NA
v_call: TRBV27
j_call: TRBJ2-7
d_call: NA

cdr3_nt: TGTGCCAGCAGCCCGGTATCGGGGGGGGTCTACGAGCAGTACTTC
cdr3_aa: CASSPVSGGVYEQYF
clone_size: NA
v_call: TRBV6-5
j_call: TRBJ2-7
d_call: TRBD2

cdr3_nt: TGTGCCAGCAGCTCCCGGGGACAGGGTGGCGAGCAGTACTTC
cdr3_aa: CASSSRGQGGEQYF
clone_size: NA
v_call: TRBV7-9
j_call: TRBJ2-7
d_call: TRBD1

cdr3_nt: TGTGCCAGCAGACGCGTCTATGGCTACACCTTC
cdr3_aa: CASRRVYGYTF
clone_size: NA
v_call: TRBV5-6
j_call: TRBJ1-2
d_call: NA

cdr3_nt: TGTGCCAGCAGCCTATCGCGGGACGCCTACGAGCAGTACTTC
cdr3_aa: CASSLSRDAYEQYF
clone_size: NA
v_call: TRBV11-1
j_call: TRBJ2-7
d_call: NA

cdr3_nt: TGTGCCAGCAGCTTGGAGGAGTGGGCTAGCGTTCCAGATACGCAGTATTTT
cdr3_aa: CASSLEEWASVPDTQYF
clone_size: once
v_call: TRBV5-4
j_call: TRBJ2-3
d_call: NA

cdr3_nt: TGTGCCAGTACGGGACAAGAACAGCTGGCCGAGCAGTACTTC
cdr3_aa: CASTGQEQLAEQYF
clone_size: few
v_call: TRBV2
j_call: TRBJ2-7
d_call: NA